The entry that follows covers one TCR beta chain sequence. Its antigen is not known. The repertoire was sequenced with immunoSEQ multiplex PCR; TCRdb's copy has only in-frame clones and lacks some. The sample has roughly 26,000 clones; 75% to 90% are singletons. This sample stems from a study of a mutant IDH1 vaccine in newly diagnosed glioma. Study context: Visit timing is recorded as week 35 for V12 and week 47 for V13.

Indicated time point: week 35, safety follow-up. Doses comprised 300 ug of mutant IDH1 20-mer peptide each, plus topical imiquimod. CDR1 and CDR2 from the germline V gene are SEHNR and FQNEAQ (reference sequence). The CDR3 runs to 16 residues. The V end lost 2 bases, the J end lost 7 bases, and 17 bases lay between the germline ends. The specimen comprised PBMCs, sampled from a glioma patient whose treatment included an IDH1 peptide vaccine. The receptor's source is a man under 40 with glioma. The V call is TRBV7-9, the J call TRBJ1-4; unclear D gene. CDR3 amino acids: CASSLMGPGRGEKLFF. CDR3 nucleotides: TGTGCCAGCAGCTTAATGGGCCCCGGTAGAGGTGAAAAACTGTTTTTT.